This TCR beta chain comes out of a study of T cell responses to AZD1222 COVID-19 vaccine. General study points: Among AZD1222 vaccinees, only 5 to 7 were seropositive at baseline.

Assay used: immunoSEQ multiplex PCR; TCRdb lists only in-frame clones, some missing. The sample has tens of thousands of clones, approximately 85% seen once. The CDR3 loop spans 14 amino acids. The germline CDR1 and CDR2 sequences are KGHDR and SFDVKD. The germline V and J ends were trimmed by 9 bases and 2 bases, with 14 bases remaining between them. As for this clone: The antigen is unknown.

This specimen was peripheral blood, taken on day 0 of AZD1222 vaccination. The receptor comes from an adult in good health. The rearrangement links TRBV24-1 to TRBJ2-3, with D possibly matching TRBD1 (6 bases). CDR3 in amino acids: CATSGTRTTDTQYF. The CDR3 DNA sequence: TGTGCCACCTCCGGGACACGGACCACAGATACGCAGTATTTT.